One and the same sample provided the 20 T cell receptor beta chains below, sequenced in a study of shared clonotypes between healthy human individuals. This table comes from immunoSEQ multiplex PCR, and its TCRdb copy is limited to in-frame clones, with some not included. The data contain roughly 1 million clones, 65% to 75% of them singletons. Source material: memory CD4+ T cells sorted from blood. The subset is: CD45RA-negative fraction. These receptors all come from a man between 18 and 29 years old in good health.

As for this clone: This CDR3 is also generated by other DNA sequences in the sample. This chain joins TRBV20-1 and TRBJ1-2; D call uncertain. The length of the CDR3 is 10 residues. CDR1 is DFQATT, CDR2 SNEGSKA, per germline (reference sequence). V lost 5 bases and J 6 bases, leaving 7 bases between the germline ends. The CDR3 nucleotides read TGCAGTGCTTCCAGAGATGGCTACACCTTC. Residues: CSASRDGYTF.

The chain combines TRBV2 with TRBJ1-2; 10 nucleotides agree with TRBD1. Germline V lookup: CDR1 SNHLY, CDR2 FYNNEI. This CDR3 is built from 16 residues. V lost 6 bases and J lost 2; bases outside the gene matches: 9. CDR3 coding DNA: TGTGCCAGCAGAGCGACCCGGGACAGGGGAAACTATGGCTACACCTTC. This translates into CASRATRDRGNYGYTF.

The chain carries TRBV28 and TRBJ2-1; D remains ambiguous. V lost 6 bases and J lost 0, with 15 bases in between. The CDR3 extends over 16 amino acids. The germline CDR1 and CDR2 sequences are MDHEN and SYDVKM. The CDR3 region has the DNA TGTGCCAGCAGCCGGAAGACATTGAGCTCCTACAATGAGCAGTTCTTC. It is translated as CASSRKTLSSYNEQFF.

The genes are TRBV6-4 and TRBJ1-6; D gene ambiguous. V was pared by 3 bases and J by 9 bases, with 9 bases between. Germline V gene sequence: CDR1 MRHNA, CDR2 SNTAGT. The CDR3 is 13 amino acids. CDR3 sequence reads: CASSEWLTSPLHF. The CDR3 region has the DNA TGTGCCAGCAGTGAGTGGCTGACTTCACCCCTCCACTTT.

The rearrangement links TRBV5-4 to TRBJ2-6; possibly TRBD1 for D (6 bases). Between the trimmed V and J ends, which lost 10 bases and 0 bases, there was a span of 14 bases. The CDR3 is 15 residues long. Germline-derived CDR1 and CDR2 are SGHNT and YYREEE (reference sequence). The CDR3 DNA follows: TGTGCCTCGGCGACAGGTCTCTCTGGGGCCAACGTCCTGACTTTC. It translates to CASATGLSGANVLTF.

The sample holds a few counts of this clone. The rearrangement links TRBV7-2 to TRBJ2-1; no clear D gene. Germline CDR1 SGHTA, CDR2 FQGNSA. This CDR3 spans 16 amino acids. V shed 3 bases and J shed 9 bases, with 21 bases lying between them. Here the CDR3 reads CASSLPHVLEAGEQFF. As DNA, the CDR3 is TGTGCCAGCAGCTTGCCGCACGTCCTAGAAGCCGGTGAGCAGTTCTTC.

The chain combines TRBV30 with TRBJ2-7; D unclear. From germline, CDR1 is GTSNPN and CDR2 SVGIG (reference sequence). The CDR3 loop spans 12 amino acids. V was shortened by 2 bases and J by 3 bases, with 8 bases between the two germline ends. The chain's CDR3 is CAWSRRNYEQYF. DNA for the CDR3: TGTGCCTGGAGTCGAAGGAACTACGAGCAGTACTTC.

The chain couples TRBV5-1 to TRBJ2-1, with a tentative D call TRBD1 (6 bases). Trimming pared 5 bases from V and 4 bases from J, leaving 16 bases between. This CDR3 is built from 15 residues. Germline V CDR1 and CDR2: SGHRS, YFSETQ. CDR3 in DNA: TGCGCCAGCAGTGTACCCTCGACAGGTTACAATGAGCAGTTCTTC. Its protein product is CASSVPSTGYNEQFF.

The chain employs TRBV18 and TRBJ1-3, with D perhaps matching TRBD1 (5 bases). CDR1 and CDR2 from the germline V gene are KGHSH and LQKENI. V was trimmed by 3 bases and J by 5 bases, leaving 14 bases between them. The CDR3 runs 15 residues. The CDR3 DNA sequence: TGTGCCAGCTCACCCGGACAAGTTATTCGAAACACCATATATTTT. Its protein is CASSPGQVIRNTIYF.

The DNA for the CDR3 is TGTGCCTGGAGGGGGCTAGCGGGAGCGGGCGAGCAGTACTTC. Translated: CAWRGLAGAGEQYF. V is TRBV30 and J is TRBJ2-7; TRBD2 matches 10 bases. CDR3 length: 14 amino acids. CDR1 and CDR2 (germline): GTSNPN, SVGIG (reference sequence). Trimming took 3 bases from V and 6 from J; bases not matched to a gene: 8.

The J gene is TRBJ2-1, the V gene TRBV27; D is undetermined. The CDR3 consists of 17 residues. The V gene's germline CDR1 is MNHEY and CDR2 SMNVEV (reference sequence). Deletions cut 5 bases from V and 3 bases from J, with 20 bases between. CDR3 bases: TGTGCCAGCAGTCGTAGCTATTACAGCTCGCGCTACAATGAGCAGTTCTTC. Translation gives CASSRSYYSSRYNEQFF.

This clone turned up a few times. CDR3 nucleotide sequence: TGTGCCAGCAGCCCCCAAAGTAACAGCTACGAGCAGTACTTC. It specifies CASSPQSNSYEQYF. This rearrangement joins TRBV7-2 to TRBJ2-7; no definite D call. Germline assignment: CDR1 SGHTA and CDR2 FQGNSA. This CDR3 contains 14 residues. V was trimmed by 5 bases and J by 3 bases, leaving 14 bases between them. Full variable domain (missing parts from reference TRBV7-2 and TRBJ2-7): GAGVSQSPSNKVTEKGKDVELRCDPISGHTALYWYRQSLGQGLEFLIYFQGNSAPDKSGLPSDRFSAERTGGSVSTLTIQRTQQEDSAVYLCASSPQSNSYEQYFGPGTRLTVT.

The chain recombines TRBV11-2 with TRBJ2-1; 9 bases fit TRBD2. This CDR3 comprises 16 residues. The germline V gene has CDR1 SGHAT and CDR2 FQNNGV. After removal of 2 bases from V and 6 bases from J, the junction contained 8 bases not matched to a gene. CDR3 residues: CASSLQIAGVGNEQFF. In nucleotides, the CDR3 is TGTGCCAGCAGCTTACAAATAGCGGGAGTAGGCAATGAGCAGTTCTTC. Looking up the rest from reference TRBV11-2 and TRBJ2-1 gives the full variable domain: EAGVAQSPRYKIIEKRQSVAFWCNPISGHATLYWYQQILGQGPKLLIQFQNNGVVDDSQLPKDRFSAERLKGVDSTLKIQPAKLEDSAVYLCASSLQIAGVGNEQFFGPGTRLTVL.

The chain has TRBV4-1 and TRBJ2-1; 7 bases agree with TRBD2. The germline V gene has CDR1 MGHRA and CDR2 YSYEKL. The V and J ends lost 4 bases and 5 bases, in that order; junction bases with no gene match: 11. The CDR3 consists of 16 residues. The CDR3 is CASSLGGRGVHNEQFF. The DNA of the CDR3 is TGCGCCAGCAGCCTCGGTGGACGGGGGGTCCACAATGAGCAGTTCTTC.

V gene TRBV12-5 combines with J gene TRBJ1-1; maybe TRBD1 (5 bases). The germline V gene encodes CDR1 LGHNT and CDR2 FRNRAP. The CDR3 loop spans 17 amino acids. Deletions cut 3 bases from V and 2 bases from J, with 19 bases between. CDR3 bases: TGTGCTAGTGGTTTCGGGACGGGAATCCCTCCAAACACTGAAGCTTTCTTT. This sequence encodes CASGFGTGIPPNTEAFF.

This sequence joins TRBV12-5 and TRBJ2-2; TRBD1 agrees at 7 bases. The CDR3 has 14 residues. The V segment lost 6 bases and the J segment 4 bases; nucleotides outside the gene matches: 5. Germline CDR1 is LGHNT and CDR2 is FRNRAP. CDR3 bases: TGTGCTAGTGGCCCTCAGGGGGTCACCGGGGAGCTGTTTTTT. Translation: CASGPQGVTGELFF.

There are a few counts of this clone. The chain couples TRBV13 to TRBJ1-1, with D perhaps matching TRBD1 (6 bases). This CDR3 spans 15 amino acids. Trimming pared 6 bases from V and 1 base from J, leaving 15 bases between. From germline, CDR1 is PRHDT and CDR2 FYEKMQ (reference sequence). The CDR3 protein is CASRKPGDPNTEAFF. DNA of the CDR3: TGTGCCAGCAGGAAACCAGGGGACCCGAACACTGAAGCTTTCTTT.

This clone appeared a few times. This chain uses TRBV27 with TRBJ1-1; TRBD1 might be the D (6 bases). V was pared by 5 bases and J by 1 base, with 14 bases between. Per the germline V gene, CDR1 is MNHEY and CDR2 is SMNVEV (reference sequence). This CDR3 comprises 15 residues. The CDR3 loop reads CASSPRGGGNTEAFF. CDR3 nucleotide sequence: TGTGCCAGCAGTCCCCGGGGAGGGGGGAACACTGAAGCTTTCTTT.

The gene calls are TRBV2 and TRBJ1-1, with TRBD1 identical over 8 bases. The CDR3 runs to 14 residues. The germline V gene encodes CDR1 SNHLY and CDR2 FYNNEI. J was trimmed by 1 base and V by 7 bases; bases with no gene match: 5. The CDR3 DNA sequence: TGTGCCAGCAATTTAGGGACAGGGAACACTGAAGCTTTCTTT. Its translation: CASNLGTGNTEAFF.

At least ten counts were recorded for this clone. V gene TRBV28 combines with J gene TRBJ2-7, with TRBD2 identical over 11 bases. J lost 2 bases, V lost 3 bases, and 9 bases had no gene match. This CDR3 is 17 amino acids long. Germline assignment: CDR1 MDHEN and CDR2 SYDVKM. The CDR3 region is CASSFHPSGGTTYEQYF. The CDR3 DNA reads as TGTGCCAGCAGTTTTCATCCTAGCGGGGGGACCACCTACGAGCAGTACTTC. Drawing the rest from reference TRBV28 and TRBJ2-7, the complete variable domain is DVKVTQSSRYLVKRTGEKVFLECVQDMDHENMFWYRQDPGLGLRLIYFSYDVKMKEKGDIPEGYSVSREKKERFSLILESASTNQTSMYLCASSFHPSGGTTYEQYFGPGTRLTVT.